This T cell receptor beta chain was retrieved from a study of beta chain features in type 1 diabetes. Study-wide findings and caveats: In every one of the four CD4+ subsets, TCRB CDR3s were moderately but significantly shorter in Type 1 diabetes patients.

For this clone: Its antigen is unidentified.

Every isolated RNA sample was fully reverse transcribed, so sequencing captured expressed TCRB transcripts. TCRdb's copy holds only in-frame clones and misses some; the assay was immunoSEQ multiplex PCR. The table lists approximately 170,000 clones, over 7.5% of them singletons, with roughly 2.5% in the top ten. Sequenced input: central memory CD4+ T cells from blood. The TCR sequence derives from a woman younger than 35 in good health.

The CDR3 region is CASSPETGMETQYF. Written as DNA, the CDR3 is TGTGCCAGCAGCCCAGAGACAGGGATGGAGACCCAGTACTTC. The rearrangement links TRBV7-2 to TRBJ2-5, with 7 positions matching TRBD1. With V trimmed by 5 bases and J by 5 bases, 8 bases remained unmatched. There are 14 residues in the CDR3. The germline V gene has CDR1 SGHTA and CDR2 FQGNSA.